This T cell receptor (beta chain) comes out of a study of cytomegalovirus exposure and HLA in healthy donors. Use of 60 Vbeta and 13 Jbeta primers characterized the PCR. The protocol was immunoSEQ multiplex PCR, while the TCRdb copy is restricted to in-frame clones and leaves out a portion. This listing includes 180,000 or so clones. The CDR3 spans 16 residues. V lost 1 base and J lost 5; bases outside the gene matches: 6. CDR1 is LGHNA, CDR2 YNFKEQ, per germline. Sequenced sample: PBMCs. V usage is TRBV4-2 and J usage is TRBJ2-7; TRBD2 matches at 12 bases. The origin of this receptor is a woman between 18 and 30 years old in good health and CMV-seropositive. The CDR3, as DNA: TGTGCCAGCAGCCAAGTCCTAGCGGGGGGGCCGCACGAGCAGTACTTC. This sequence encodes CASSQVLAGGPHEQYF.